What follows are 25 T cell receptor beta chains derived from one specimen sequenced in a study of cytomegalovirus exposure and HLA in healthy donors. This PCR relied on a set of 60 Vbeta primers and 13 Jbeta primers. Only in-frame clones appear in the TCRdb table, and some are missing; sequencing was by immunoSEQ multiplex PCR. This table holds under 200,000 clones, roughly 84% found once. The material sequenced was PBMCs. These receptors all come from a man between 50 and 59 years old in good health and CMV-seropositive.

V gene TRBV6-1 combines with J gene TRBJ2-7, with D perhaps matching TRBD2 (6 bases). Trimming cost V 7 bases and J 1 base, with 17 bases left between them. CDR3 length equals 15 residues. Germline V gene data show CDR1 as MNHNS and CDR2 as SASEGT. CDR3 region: CASTWWRASSYEQYF. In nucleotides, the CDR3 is TGTGCCAGCACGTGGTGGAGGGCGTCATCCTACGAGCAGTACTTC.

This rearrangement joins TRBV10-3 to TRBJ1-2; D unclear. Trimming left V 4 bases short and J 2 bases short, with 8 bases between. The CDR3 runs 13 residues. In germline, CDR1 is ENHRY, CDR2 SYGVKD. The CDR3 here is CAISGPTNYGYTF. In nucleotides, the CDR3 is TGTGCCATCAGTGGGCCCACCAACTATGGCTACACCTTC.

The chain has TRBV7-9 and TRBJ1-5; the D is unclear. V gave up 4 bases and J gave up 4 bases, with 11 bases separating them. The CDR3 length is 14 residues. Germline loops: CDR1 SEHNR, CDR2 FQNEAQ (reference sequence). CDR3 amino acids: CASSYGGVNQPQHF. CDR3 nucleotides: TGTGCCAGCAGCTACGGCGGGGTAAATCAGCCCCAGCATTTT. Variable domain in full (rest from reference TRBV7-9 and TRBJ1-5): DTGVSQNPRHKITKRGQNVTFRCDPISEHNRLYWYRQTLGQGPEFLTYFQNEAQLEKSRLLSDRFSAERPKGSFSTLEIQRTEQGDSAMYLCASSYGGVNQPQHFGDGTRLSIL.

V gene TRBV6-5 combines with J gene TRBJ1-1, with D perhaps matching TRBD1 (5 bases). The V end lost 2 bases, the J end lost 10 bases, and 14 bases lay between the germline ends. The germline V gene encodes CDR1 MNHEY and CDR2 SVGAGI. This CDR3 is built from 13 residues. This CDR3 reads CASSYDSPSAAFF. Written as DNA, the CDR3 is TGTGCCAGCAGTTACGACAGTCCCTCGGCAGCTTTCTTT.

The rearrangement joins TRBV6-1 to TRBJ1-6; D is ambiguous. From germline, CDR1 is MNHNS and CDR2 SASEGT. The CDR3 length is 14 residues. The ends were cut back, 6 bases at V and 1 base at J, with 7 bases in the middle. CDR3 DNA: TGTGCCAGCAGGGCACGATCCTATAATTCACCCCTCCACTTT. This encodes CASRARSYNSPLHF.

Here the CDR3 reads CASSAREGGDTQYF. The CDR3, as DNA: TGTGCCAGCAGCGCACGCGAGGGAGGAGATACGCAGTATTTT. The chain is built from TRBV9 and TRBJ2-3, with D maybe TRBD2 (6 bases). V was cut by 3 bases and J by 5 bases, with 13 bases left in between. This CDR3 has 14 residues. Germline V gene sequence: CDR1 SGDLS, CDR2 YYNGEE.

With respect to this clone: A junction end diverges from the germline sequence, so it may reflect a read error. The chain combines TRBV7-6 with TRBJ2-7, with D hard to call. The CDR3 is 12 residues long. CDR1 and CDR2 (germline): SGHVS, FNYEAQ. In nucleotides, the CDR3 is TGTGCCAGCAGTTCCGACTCCAACGAGCAGTACTTC. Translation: CASSSDSNEQYF.

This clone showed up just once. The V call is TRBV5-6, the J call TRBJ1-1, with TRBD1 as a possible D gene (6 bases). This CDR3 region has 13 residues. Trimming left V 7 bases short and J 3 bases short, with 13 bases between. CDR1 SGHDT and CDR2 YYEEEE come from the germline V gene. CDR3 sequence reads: CASSGTRDTEAFF. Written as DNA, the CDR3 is TGTGCCAGCTCGGGGACACGAGACACTGAAGCTTTCTTT.

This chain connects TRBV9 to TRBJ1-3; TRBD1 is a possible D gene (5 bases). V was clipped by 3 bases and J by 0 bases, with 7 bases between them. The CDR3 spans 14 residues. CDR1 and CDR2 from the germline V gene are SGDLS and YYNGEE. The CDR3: CASSDRSSGNTIYF. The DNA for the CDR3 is TGTGCCAGCAGCGACAGGAGCTCTGGAAACACCATATATTTT.

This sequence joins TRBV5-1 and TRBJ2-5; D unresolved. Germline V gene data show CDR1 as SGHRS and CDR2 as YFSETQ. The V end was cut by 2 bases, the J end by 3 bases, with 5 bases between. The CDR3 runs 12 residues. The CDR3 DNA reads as TGCGCCAGCAGCTTATCCAAAGAGACCCAGTACTTC. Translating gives CASSLSKETQYF.

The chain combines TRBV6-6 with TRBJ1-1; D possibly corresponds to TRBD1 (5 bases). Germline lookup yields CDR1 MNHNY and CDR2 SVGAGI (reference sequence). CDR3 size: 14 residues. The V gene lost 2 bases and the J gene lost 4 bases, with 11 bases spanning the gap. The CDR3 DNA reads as TGTGCCAGCAGTTACACGGGGGTGGCCACTGAAGCTTTCTTT. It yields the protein CASSYTGVATEAFF.

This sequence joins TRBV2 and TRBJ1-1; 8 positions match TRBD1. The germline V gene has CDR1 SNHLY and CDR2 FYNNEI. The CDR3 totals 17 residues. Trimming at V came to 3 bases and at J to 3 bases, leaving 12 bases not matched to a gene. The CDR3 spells CASSEPEGQARDTEAFF. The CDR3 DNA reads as TGTGCCAGCAGTGAGCCGGAGGGACAGGCTCGTGACACTGAAGCTTTCTTT.

The CDR3 loop is CASSESNGPLTQYF. The CDR3 nucleotides are TGTGCCAGCAGTGAGAGCAACGGTCCCCTAACCCAGTACTTC. V is TRBV2 and J is TRBJ2-5; no definite D call. With 3 bases removed from V and 8 bases from J, the gap between germline ends came to 16 bases. Germline-derived CDR1 and CDR2 are SNHLY and FYNNEI. This CDR3 has 14 amino acids.

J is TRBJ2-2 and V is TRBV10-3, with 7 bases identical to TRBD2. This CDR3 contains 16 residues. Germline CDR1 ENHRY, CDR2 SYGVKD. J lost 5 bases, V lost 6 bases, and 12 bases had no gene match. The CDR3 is CAISFTDGGGTGELFF. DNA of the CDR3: TGTGCCATCAGCTTCACCGACGGGGGAGGGACCGGGGAGCTGTTTTTT.

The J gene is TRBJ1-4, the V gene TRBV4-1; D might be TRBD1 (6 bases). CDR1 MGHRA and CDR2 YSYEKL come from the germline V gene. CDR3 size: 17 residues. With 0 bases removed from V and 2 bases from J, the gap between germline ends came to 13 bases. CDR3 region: CASSQEWAGATNEKLFF. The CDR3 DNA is TGCGCCAGCAGCCAAGAATGGGCAGGGGCGACTAATGAAAAACTGTTTTTT.

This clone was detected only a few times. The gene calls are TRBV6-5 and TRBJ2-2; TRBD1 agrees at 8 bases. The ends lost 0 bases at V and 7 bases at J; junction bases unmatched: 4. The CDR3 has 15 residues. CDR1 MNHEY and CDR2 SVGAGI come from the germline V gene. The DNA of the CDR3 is TGTGCCAGCAGTTACTCCCAGGGGGCAGGCGGGGAGCTGTTTTTT. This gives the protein CASSYSQGAGGELFF.

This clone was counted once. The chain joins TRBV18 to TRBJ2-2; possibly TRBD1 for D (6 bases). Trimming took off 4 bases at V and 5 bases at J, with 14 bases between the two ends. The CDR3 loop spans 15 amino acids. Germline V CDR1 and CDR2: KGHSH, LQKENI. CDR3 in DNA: TGTGCCAGCTCACTACAACAGGGTGAAACCGGGGAGCTGTTTTTT. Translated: CASSLQQGETGELFF.

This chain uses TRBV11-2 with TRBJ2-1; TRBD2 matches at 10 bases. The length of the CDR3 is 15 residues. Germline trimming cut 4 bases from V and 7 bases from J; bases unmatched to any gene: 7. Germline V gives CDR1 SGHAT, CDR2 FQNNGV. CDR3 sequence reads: CASSSNIAGGNEQFF. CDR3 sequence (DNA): TGTGCCAGCAGCTCAAACATAGCGGGAGGAAATGAGCAGTTCTTC.

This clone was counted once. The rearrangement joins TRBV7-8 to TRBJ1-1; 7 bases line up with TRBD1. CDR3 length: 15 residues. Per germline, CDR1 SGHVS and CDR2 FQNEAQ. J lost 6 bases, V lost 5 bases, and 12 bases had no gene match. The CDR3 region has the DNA TGTGCCAGCAGCCCATCCACGACAGGGAGAGCTGAAGCTTTCTTT. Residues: CASSPSTTGRAEAFF.

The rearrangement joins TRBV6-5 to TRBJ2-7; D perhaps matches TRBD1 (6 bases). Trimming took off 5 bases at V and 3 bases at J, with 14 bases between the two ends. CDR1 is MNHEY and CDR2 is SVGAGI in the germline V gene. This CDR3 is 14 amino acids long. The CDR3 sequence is CASSPQGSGYEQYV. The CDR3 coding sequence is TGTGCCAGCAGTCCTCAGGGGTCCGGCTACGAGCAGTACGTC.

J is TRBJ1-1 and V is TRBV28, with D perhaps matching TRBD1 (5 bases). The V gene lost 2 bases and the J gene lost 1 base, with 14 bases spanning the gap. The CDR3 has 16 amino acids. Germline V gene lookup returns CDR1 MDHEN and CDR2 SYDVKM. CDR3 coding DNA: TGTGCCAGCAGTTTAGACGTGGGACTAAAGAACACTGAAGCTTTCTTT. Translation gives CASSLDVGLKNTEAFF. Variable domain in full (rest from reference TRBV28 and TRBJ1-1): DVKVTQSSRYLVKRTGEKVFLECVQDMDHENMFWYRQDPGLGLRLIYFSYDVKMKEKGDIPEGYSVSREKKERFSLILESASTNQTSMYLCASSLDVGLKNTEAFFGQGTRLTVV.

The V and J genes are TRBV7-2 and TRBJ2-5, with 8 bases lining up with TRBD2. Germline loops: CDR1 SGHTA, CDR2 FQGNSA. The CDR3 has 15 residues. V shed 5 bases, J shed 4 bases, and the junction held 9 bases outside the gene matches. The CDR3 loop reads CASSTPGTSRETQYF. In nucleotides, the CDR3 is TGTGCCAGCAGCACACCCGGGACTAGTAGAGAGACCCAGTACTTC.

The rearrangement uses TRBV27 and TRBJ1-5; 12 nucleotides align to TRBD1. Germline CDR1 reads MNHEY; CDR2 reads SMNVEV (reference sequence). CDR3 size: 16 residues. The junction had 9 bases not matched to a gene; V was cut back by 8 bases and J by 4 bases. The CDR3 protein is CASGTGTGGLNQPQHF. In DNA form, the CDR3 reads TGTGCCAGCGGGACCGGGACAGGGGGCTTGAATCAGCCCCAGCATTTT.

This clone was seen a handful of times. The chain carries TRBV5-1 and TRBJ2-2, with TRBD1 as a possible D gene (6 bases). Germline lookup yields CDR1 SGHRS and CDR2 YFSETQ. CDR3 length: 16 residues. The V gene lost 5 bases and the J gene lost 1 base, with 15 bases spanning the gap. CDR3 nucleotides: TGCGCCAGCAGTCCCCCGGGACAAGTGAACACCGGGGAGCTGTTTTTT. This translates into CASSPPGQVNTGELFF.

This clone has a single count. CDR3 residues: CASSMGLGGGGNYNEQFF. CDR3 bases: TGTGCCAGTAGTATGGGTCTTGGAGGGGGAGGGAACTACAATGAGCAGTTCTTC. This chain uses TRBV19 with TRBJ2-1; possibly TRBD2 for D (7 bases). CDR3 size: 18 residues. The germline V gene has CDR1 LNHDA and CDR2 SQIVND (reference sequence). V lost 3 bases and J 3 bases, leaving 21 bases between the germline ends.